One and the same sample provided the 5 T cell receptor beta chains below, sequenced in a study of T cells after posttransplantation cyclophosphamide (dated by TCRdb to the mid-2010s). The method was the immunoSEQ multiplex PCR assay. Here the immuneACCESS table is served through TCRdb, limited to in-frame sequences with V and J called. Missing clones are a known gap in these copies; in checked studies unresolved V genes cover under half, and the rest lacks a known reason. In this sample, some 39,000 clones appear, none counted once only. The ten largest clones capture around 1.2% of the sample. Input material: PBMCs. The receptors stem from a girl between 10 and 17 years old in good health, CMV-negative, and a related stem cell transplant donor.

This clone was recorded at least ten times. This chain uses TRBV6-5 with TRBJ1-2, with 7 bases aligning to TRBD1. Per the germline V gene, CDR1 is MNHEY and CDR2 is SVGAGI. The CDR3 consists of 13 residues. After removal of 6 bases from V and 2 bases from J, the junction contained 3 bases not matched to a gene. This CDR3 is CASRGGQNYGYTF. In nucleotides, the CDR3 is TGTGCCAGCAGGGGGGGACAGAACTATGGCTACACCTTC.

The CDR3 nucleotides read TGTGCCAGCGATGTCGGGGGGACGGGCTACACCTTC. It translates to CASDVGGTGYTF. The genes are TRBV2 and TRBJ1-2, with D perhaps matching TRBD1 (5 bases). The CDR3 consists of 12 residues. Germline CDR1 SNHLY, CDR2 FYNNEI. Trimming left V 8 bases short and J 8 bases short, with 15 bases between.

This chain uses TRBV4-1 with TRBJ2-3, with 12 bases aligning to TRBD2. Trimming took 3 bases from V and 3 from J; bases not matched to a gene: 4. The CDR3 contains 16 residues. The germline gives CDR1 MGHRA, CDR2 YSYEKL. The CDR3 region has the DNA TGCGCCAGCAGCCACAGTACTAGCGGGAGGACAGATACGCAGTATTTT. This gives the protein CASSHSTSGRTDTQYF.

There are a few counts of this clone. The chain carries TRBV27 and TRBJ1-2; 9 bases match TRBD1. The CDR3 consists of 14 residues. V lost 5 bases to trimming and J lost 6 bases; unmatched junction nucleotides: 7. Germline CDR1 reads MNHEY; CDR2 reads SMNVEV (reference sequence). CDR3 sequence: CASSPRRDRDGYTF. Here the CDR3 DNA reads TGTGCCAGCAGTCCGCGCCGGGACAGGGATGGCTACACCTTC.

In its sample, this clone was seen many times. The chain recombines TRBV28 with TRBJ1-5; tentatively, D is TRBD1 (6 bases). The V end was cut by 2 bases, the J end by 0 bases, with 11 bases between. The CDR3 has 16 residues. Per germline, CDR1 MDHEN and CDR2 SYDVKM. CDR3 loop: CASSLISDSSNQPQHF. Written as DNA, the CDR3 is TGTGCCAGCAGTTTAATCTCGGACAGTAGCAATCAGCCCCAGCATTTT.